This paragraph covers one TCR beta chain sequence. Its matching antigen is unknown. Here immunoSEQ multiplex PCR was the method, and the copy in TCRdb shows in-frame clones only, minus some. The sample consists of some 1.4 million clones, 96% of them appearing once. The CDR3 consists of 21 residues. Germline V gives CDR1 SGHDN, CDR2 FVKESK. The V gene end was trimmed by 1 base and the J gene end by 5 bases; junction bases not matched to a gene: 21. The data are from a study of shared clonotypes between healthy human individuals. Whole-study results and caveats: Only blood underwent sampling, and tissue repertoires likely differ. Non-shared clonotypes showed lower generation probabilities than clonotypes common to all four donors.

Source material: naive CD4+ T cells sorted from blood. Documented subset: CD45RA+ positively selected. The source of this sequence is a man aged 25-45 years in good health. The V gene is TRBV14, the J gene TRBJ2-7; 12 nucleotides match TRBD1. As DNA, the CDR3 is TGTGCCAGCAGCCAAGCCCACCGGGACAGGGGGCGGGAGACTTTTTGGCACGAGCAGTACTTC. Translating it yields CASSQAHRDRGRETFWHEQYF. Using reference TRBV14 and TRBJ2-7 for the parts outside the CDR3, the full variable domain is EAGVTQFPSHSVIEKGQTVTLRCDPISGHDNLYWYRRVMGKEIKFLLHFVKESKQDESGMPNNRFLAERTGGTYSTLKVQPAELEDSGVYFCASSQAHRDRGRETFWHEQYFGPGTRLTVT.